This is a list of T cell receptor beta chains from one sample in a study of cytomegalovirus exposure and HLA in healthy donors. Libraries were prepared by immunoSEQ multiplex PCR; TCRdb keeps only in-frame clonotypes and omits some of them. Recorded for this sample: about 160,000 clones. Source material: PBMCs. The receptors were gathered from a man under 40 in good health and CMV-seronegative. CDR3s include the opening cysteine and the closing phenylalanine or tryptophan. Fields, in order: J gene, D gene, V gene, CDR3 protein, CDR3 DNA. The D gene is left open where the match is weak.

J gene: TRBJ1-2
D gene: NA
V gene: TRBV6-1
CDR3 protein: CASGRDTLYGYTF
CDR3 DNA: TGTGCCAGCGGGAGGGACACCCTCTATGGCTACACCTTC

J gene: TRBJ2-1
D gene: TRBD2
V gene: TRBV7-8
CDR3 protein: CASSVTSAIESEQFF
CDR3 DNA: TGTGCCAGCAGCGTGACTAGCGCCATTGAGAGTGAGCAGTTCTTC

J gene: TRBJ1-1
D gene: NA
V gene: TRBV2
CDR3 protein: CASSDGFEAFF
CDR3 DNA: TGTGCCAGCAGTGACGGGTTTGAAGCTTTCTTT

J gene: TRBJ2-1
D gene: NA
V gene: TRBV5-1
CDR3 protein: CASSLAVLSSYNEQFF
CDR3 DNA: TGCGCCAGCAGCTTGGCCGTCCTGAGCTCCTACAATGAGCAGTTCTTC

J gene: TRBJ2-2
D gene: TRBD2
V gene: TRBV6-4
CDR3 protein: CASSDDGGSTGELFF
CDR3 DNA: TGTGCCAGCAGTGACGATGGCGGGAGCACCGGGGAGCTGTTTTTT

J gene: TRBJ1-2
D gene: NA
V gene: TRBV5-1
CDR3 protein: CASSFGGGGSYGYTF
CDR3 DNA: TGCGCCAGCAGCTTCGGGGGGGGCGGAAGCTATGGCTACACCTTC

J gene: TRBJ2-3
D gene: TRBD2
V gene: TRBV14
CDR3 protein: CASSHLLAGSTPSTDTQYF
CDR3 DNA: TGTGCCAGCAGCCATTTGCTAGCGGGATCAACTCCTAGCACAGATACGCAGTATTTT

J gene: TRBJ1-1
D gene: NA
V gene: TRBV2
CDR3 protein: CASISGGLATEAFF
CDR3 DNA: TGTGCCAGCATATCGGGGGGTTTGGCTACTGAAGCTTTCTTT

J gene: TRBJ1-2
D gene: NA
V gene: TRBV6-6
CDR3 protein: CASSPSSYGYTF
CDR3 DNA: TGTGCCAGCAGCCCAAGCTCCTATGGCTACACCTTC

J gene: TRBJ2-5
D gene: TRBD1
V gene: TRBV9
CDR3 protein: CASSTRTGGYETQYF
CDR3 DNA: TGTGCCAGCAGCACCCGGACAGGGGGCTACGAGACCCAGTACTTC

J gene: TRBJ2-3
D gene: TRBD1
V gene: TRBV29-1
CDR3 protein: CSVVTGWGTDTQYF
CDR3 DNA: TGCAGCGTCGTGACAGGGTGGGGTACAGATACGCAGTATTTT

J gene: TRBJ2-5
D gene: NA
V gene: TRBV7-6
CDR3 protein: CASSLRGQETQYF
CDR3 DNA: TGTGCCAGCAGTCTTCGGGGGCAAGAGACCCAGTACTTC

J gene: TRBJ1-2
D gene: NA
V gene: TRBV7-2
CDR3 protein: CASSPGVGHHYGYTF
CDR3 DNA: TGTGCCAGCAGCCCAGGCGTGGGGCATCACTATGGCTACACCTTC

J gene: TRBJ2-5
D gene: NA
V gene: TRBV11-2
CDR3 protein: CASSLGGVQTQYF
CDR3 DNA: TGTGCCAGCAGCCTAGGGGGGGTGCAGACCCAGTACTTC

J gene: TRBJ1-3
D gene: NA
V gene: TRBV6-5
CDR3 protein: CASSRGGNTIYF
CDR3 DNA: TGTGCCAGCAGCCGCGGTGGAAACACCATATATTTT

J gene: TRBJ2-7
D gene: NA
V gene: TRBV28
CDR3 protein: CASSIAENTYEQYF
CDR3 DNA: TGTGCCAGCAGTATAGCGGAGAACACCTACGAGCAGTACTTC

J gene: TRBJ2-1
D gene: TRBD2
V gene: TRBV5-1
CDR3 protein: CASSLSAGGSYNEQFF
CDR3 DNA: TGCGCCAGCAGCTTGTCAGCGGGAGGGTCCTACAATGAGCAGTTCTTC

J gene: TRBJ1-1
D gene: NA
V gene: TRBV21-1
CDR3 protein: CASPRDRGPGTEAFF
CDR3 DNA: TGTGCCAGTCCACGGGACAGGGGACCGGGAACTGAAGCTTTCTTT

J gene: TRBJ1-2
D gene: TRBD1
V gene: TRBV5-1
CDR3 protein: CASSLATGAGGYTF
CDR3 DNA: TGCGCCAGCAGCTTGGCGACAGGGGCGGGTGGCTACACCTTC

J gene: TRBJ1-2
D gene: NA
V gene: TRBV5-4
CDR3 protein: CASSFDSYGYTF
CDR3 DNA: TGTGCCAGCAGCTTTGACAGCTATGGCTACACCTTC

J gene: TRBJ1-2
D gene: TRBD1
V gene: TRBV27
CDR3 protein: CASRGRGLGYTF
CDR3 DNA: TGTGCCAGCAGAGGCAGGGGGCTAGGCTACACCTTC

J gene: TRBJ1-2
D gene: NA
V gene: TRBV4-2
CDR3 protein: CASSQDNRGYGYTF
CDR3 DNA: TGTGCCAGCAGCCAAGATAATAGGGGCTATGGCTACACCTTC

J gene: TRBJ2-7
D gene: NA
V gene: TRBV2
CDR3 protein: CASSRWDIPYEQYF
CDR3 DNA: TGTGCCAGCAGCCGCTGGGACATCCCCTACGAGCAGTACTTC

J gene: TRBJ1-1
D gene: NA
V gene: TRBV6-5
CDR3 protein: CASKPGHSPEAFF
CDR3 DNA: TGTGCCAGCAAACCGGGACACTCCCCAGAAGCTTTCTTT

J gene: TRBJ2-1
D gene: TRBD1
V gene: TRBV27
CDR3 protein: CASRTTGTGVYNEQFF
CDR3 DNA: TGTGCCAGCAGAACCACCGGGACAGGGGTCTACAATGAGCAGTTCTTC

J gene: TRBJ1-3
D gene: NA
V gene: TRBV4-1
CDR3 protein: CASSQELGPGNTIYF
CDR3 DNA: TGCGCCAGCAGCCAAGAGCTTGGTCCGGGGAACACCATATATTTT

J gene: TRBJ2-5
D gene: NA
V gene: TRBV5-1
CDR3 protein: CASSFWTAQETQYF
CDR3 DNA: TGCGCCAGCAGCTTTTGGACAGCGCAAGAGACCCAGTACTTC

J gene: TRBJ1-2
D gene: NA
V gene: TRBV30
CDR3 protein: CAFKGQAYGYTF
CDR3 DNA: TGTGCCTTTAAGGGGCAGGCCTATGGCTACACCTTC

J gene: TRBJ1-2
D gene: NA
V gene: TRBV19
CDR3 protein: CASTGKGYGYTF
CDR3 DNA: TGTGCCAGTACAGGGAAGGGATATGGCTACACCTTC

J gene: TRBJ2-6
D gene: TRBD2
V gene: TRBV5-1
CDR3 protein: CASSPIAGGPVGANVLTF
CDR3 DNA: TGCGCCAGCAGCCCGATAGCGGGAGGGCCGGTTGGGGCCAACGTCCTGACTTTC

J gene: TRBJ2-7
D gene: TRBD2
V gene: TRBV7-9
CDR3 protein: CASSFVAGLSYEQYF
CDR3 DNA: TGTGCCAGCAGCTTTGTAGCGGGCCTCTCCTACGAGCAGTACTTC

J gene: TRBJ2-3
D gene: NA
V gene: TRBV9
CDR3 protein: CASSVGASSTDTQYF
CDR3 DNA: TGTGCCAGCAGCGTAGGGGCATCTAGCACAGATACGCAGTATTTT

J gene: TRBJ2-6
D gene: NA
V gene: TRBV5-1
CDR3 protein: CASSPGAGANVLTF
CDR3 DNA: TGCGCCAGCAGTCCAGGTGCTGGGGCCAACGTCCTGACTTTC

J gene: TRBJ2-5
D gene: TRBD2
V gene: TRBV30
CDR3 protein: CAWRGLAGGRETQYF
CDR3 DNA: TGTGCCTGGAGGGGACTAGCGGGAGGGCGAGAGACCCAGTACTTC

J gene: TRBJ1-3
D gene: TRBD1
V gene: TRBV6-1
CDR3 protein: CASSEGQGKRNTIYF
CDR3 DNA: TGTGCCAGCAGTGAAGGACAGGGAAAAAGAAACACCATATATTTT

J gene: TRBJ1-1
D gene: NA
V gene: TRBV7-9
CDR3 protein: CASNLTVSTEAFF
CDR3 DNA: TGTGCCAGCAACCTGACAGTTTCCACTGAAGCTTTCTTT

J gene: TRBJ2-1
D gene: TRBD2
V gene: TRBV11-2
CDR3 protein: CASSSSGTANEQFF
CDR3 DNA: TGTGCCAGCAGCTCTAGCGGCACGGCCAATGAGCAGTTCTTC

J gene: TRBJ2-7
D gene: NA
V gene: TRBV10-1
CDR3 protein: CASSPDRNYEQYF
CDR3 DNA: TGCGCCAGCAGCCCTGACAGGAACTACGAGCAGTACTTC

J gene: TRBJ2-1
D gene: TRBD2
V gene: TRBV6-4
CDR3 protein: CASSELAGGDEQFF
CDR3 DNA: TGTGCCAGCAGTGAACTAGCGGGAGGGGATGAGCAGTTCTTC

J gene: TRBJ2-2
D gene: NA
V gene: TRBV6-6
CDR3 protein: CASRPDSNTGELFF
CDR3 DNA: TGTGCCAGCAGGCCGGACTCGAACACCGGGGAGCTGTTTTTT

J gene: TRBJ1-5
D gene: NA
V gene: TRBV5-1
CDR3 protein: CASSLYRGGQPQHF
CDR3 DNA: TGCGCCAGCAGCTTGTACAGAGGGGGTCAGCCCCAGCATTTT

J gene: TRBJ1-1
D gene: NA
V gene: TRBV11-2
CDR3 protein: CASSFLIPGRNEAFF
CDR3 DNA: TGTGCCAGCAGCTTTTTAATTCCGGGAAGGAATGAAGCTTTCTTT

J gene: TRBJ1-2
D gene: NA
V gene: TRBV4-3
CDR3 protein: CASSQVMQGLVLYGYTF
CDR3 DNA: TGCGCCAGCAGCCAAGTAATGCAGGGCCTTGTTTTGTATGGCTACACCTTC

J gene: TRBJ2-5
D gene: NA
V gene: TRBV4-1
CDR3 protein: CASSQFLGAGEETQYF
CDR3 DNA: TGCGCCAGCAGCCAATTCCTAGGGGCAGGGGAAGAGACCCAGTACTTC

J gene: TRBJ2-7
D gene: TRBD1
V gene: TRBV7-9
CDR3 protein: CASSLGGQGNAEQYF
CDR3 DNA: TGTGCCAGCAGCTTAGGCGGACAGGGGAACGCCGAGCAGTACTTC

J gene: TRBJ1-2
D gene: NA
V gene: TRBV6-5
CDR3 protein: CASSYRDSTGGYTF
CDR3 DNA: TGTGCCAGCAGTTACCGGGACTCTACGGGGGGCTACACCTTC

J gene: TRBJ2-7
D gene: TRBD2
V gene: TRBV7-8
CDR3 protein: CASSLRSGSSYEQYF
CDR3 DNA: TGTGCCAGCAGCTTACGTAGCGGGAGCTCCTACGAGCAGTACTTC

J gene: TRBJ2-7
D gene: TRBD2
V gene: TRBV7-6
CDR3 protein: CASSPMAGTSGSSEQYF
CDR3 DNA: TGTGCCAGCAGCCCTATGGCCGGGACTAGCGGGAGTTCCGAGCAGTACTTC